These 8 T cell receptor beta chains share one sample of origin, sequenced in a study of blood T cell repertoires in COVID-19. Sequencing used immunoSEQ multiplex PCR; TCRdb keeps in-frame clones, though not all of them. The sample shows 75,000 to 90,000 clones, around nine tenths of them seen only once. The sample comprised peripheral blood. All receptors come from an elderly man with acute or convalescent COVID-19.

The chain joins TRBV27 to TRBJ2-7; TRBD1 is a possible D gene (6 bases). V shed 6 bases and J shed 3 bases, with 21 bases lying between them. The CDR3 runs 16 residues. Germline CDR1 MNHEY, CDR2 SMNVEV (reference sequence). Here the CDR3 DNA reads TGTGCCAGCAGCGCCTCAGGGGACCGACGTCTCTACGAGCAGTACTTC. This translates into CASSASGDRRLYEQYF.

The chain joins TRBV7-9 to TRBJ1-4, with a possible D match to TRBD1 (6 bases). Between the trimmed V and J ends, which lost 10 bases and 5 bases, there was a span of 17 bases. Per the germline V gene, CDR1 is SEHNR and CDR2 is FQNEAQ (reference sequence). The CDR3 runs 14 residues. Here the CDR3 reads CAIAGQLTNEKLFF. CDR3 coding DNA: TGTGCCATCGCCGGACAGCTGACAAATGAAAAACTGTTTTTT.

This rearrangement joins TRBV5-1 to TRBJ2-3, with D unclear. The CDR3 covers 11 residues. V gave up 5 bases and J gave up 5 bases, with 6 bases separating them. The germline gives CDR1 SGHRS, CDR2 YFSETQ. The CDR3 region has the DNA TGCGCCAGCAGTGAGGTAGATACGCAGTATTTT. Amino acid sequence: CASSEVDTQYF.

The chain couples TRBV10-1 to TRBJ2-3; 9 bases are a match to TRBD1. With V trimmed by 5 bases and J by 4 bases, 13 bases remained unmatched. The germline V gene encodes CDR1 WNHNN and CDR2 SYGVQD (reference sequence). The CDR3 is 17 amino acids. DNA for the CDR3: TGCGCCAGCAGTCCTTACCCGGGACAGGGTAGTGCAGATACGCAGTATTTT. As protein: CASSPYPGQGSADTQYF.

V usage is TRBV5-6 and J usage is TRBJ1-2, with a weak D call TRBD1 (5 bases). Trimming took 5 bases from V and 8 from J, leaving 22 bases between them. This CDR3 is built from 15 residues. CDR1 and CDR2 from the germline V gene are SGHDT and YYEEEE. The DNA of the CDR3 is TGTGCCAGCAGACGATTAGCCGGGACTCTTGGAGGCTACACCTTC. Translation: CASRRLAGTLGGYTF.

The V gene is TRBV3-1 (or the pseudogene TRBV3-2), the J gene TRBJ2-3, with 8 nucleotides matching TRBD2. Germline V gives CDR1 LGHDT, CDR2 YNNKEL (reference sequence). The CDR3 runs to 17 residues. The junction had 6 bases not matched to a gene; V was cut back by 0 bases and J by 1 base. CDR3 in amino acids: CASSQEIGREGTDTQYF. The CDR3 DNA is TGTGCCAGCAGCCAAGAAATCGGGCGGGAGGGCACAGATACGCAGTATTTT.

The chain employs TRBV9 and TRBJ1-2, with D maybe TRBD1 (6 bases). The V end lost 0 bases, the J end lost 5 bases, and 14 bases lay between the germline ends. Per germline, CDR1 SGDLS and CDR2 YYNGEE. The CDR3 length is 15 residues. CDR3 protein: CASSVGTGLGYGYTF. The CDR3 nucleotides read TGTGCCAGCAGCGTAGGAACAGGGTTAGGGTATGGCTACACCTTC.

The chain has TRBV7-2 and TRBJ1-1; TRBD1 agrees at 7 bases. Germline CDR1 is SGHTA and CDR2 is FQGNSA. The CDR3 is 15 amino acids. J was trimmed by 0 bases and V by 3 bases; bases with no gene match: 4. The DNA of the CDR3 is TGTGCCAGCAGCTTGCCGGACAGGATGAACACTGAAGCTTTCTTT. It specifies CASSLPDRMNTEAFF. The full variable domain, with the rest looked up from reference TRBV7-2 and TRBJ1-1, is GAGVSQSPSNKVTEKGKDVELRCDPISGHTALYWYRQSLGQGLEFLIYFQGNSAPDKSGLPSDRFSAERTGGSVSTLTIQRTQQEDSAVYLCASSLPDRMNTEAFFGQGTRLTVV.